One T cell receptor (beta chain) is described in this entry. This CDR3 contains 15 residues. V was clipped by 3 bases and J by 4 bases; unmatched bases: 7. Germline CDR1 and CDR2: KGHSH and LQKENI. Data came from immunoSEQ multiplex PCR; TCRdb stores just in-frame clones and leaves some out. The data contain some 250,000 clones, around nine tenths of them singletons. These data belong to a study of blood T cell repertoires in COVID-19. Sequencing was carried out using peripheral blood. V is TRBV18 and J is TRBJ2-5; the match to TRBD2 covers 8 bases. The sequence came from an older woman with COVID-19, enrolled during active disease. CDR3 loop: CASSPTGRAGETQYF. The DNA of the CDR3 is TGTGCCAGCTCACCGACCGGGAGGGCCGGAGAGACCCAGTACTTC.